This T cell receptor beta chain was captured by sequencing in a study of T cell repertoires in cytomegalovirus infection. Study-wide findings and caveats: Carriers of CMV plus the relevant HLA were identified by cumulative public TCR beta family frequency.

Concerning this clonotype: The antigen remains unidentified.

One entry per CDR3 protein results from TCRdb running MiXCR on the reads. The sample shows 110,000 or so distinct CDR3 sequences, under 35% of them seen only once. The CDR3 spans 15 residues. Deletions cut 1 base from V and 4 bases from J, with 8 bases between. The germline gives CDR1 LNHNV, CDR2 YYDKDF (reference sequence). This TCR was sampled from a human donor in good health (CMV status not recorded). Some clones in this sample may be carry-over from other donors' samples. The V call is TRBV15, the J call TRBJ1-6; possible D gene TRBD1, 5 bases. The sample in question was CD8+ T cells from cultured PBMCs, obtained from culture after CMV antigen stimulation. CDR3 sequence reads: CATSRVGGYNSPLHF. Written as DNA, the CDR3 is TGTGCCACCAGCAGAGTGGGGGGTTATAATTCACCCCTCCACTTT. Full variable domain (remainder filled in from reference TRBV15 and TRBJ1-6): DAMVIQNPRYQVTQFGKPVTLSCSQTLNHNVMYWYQQKSSQAPKLLFHYYDKDFNNEADTPDNFQSRRPNTSFCFLDIRSPGLGDTAMYLCATSRVGGYNSPLHFGNGTRLTVT.